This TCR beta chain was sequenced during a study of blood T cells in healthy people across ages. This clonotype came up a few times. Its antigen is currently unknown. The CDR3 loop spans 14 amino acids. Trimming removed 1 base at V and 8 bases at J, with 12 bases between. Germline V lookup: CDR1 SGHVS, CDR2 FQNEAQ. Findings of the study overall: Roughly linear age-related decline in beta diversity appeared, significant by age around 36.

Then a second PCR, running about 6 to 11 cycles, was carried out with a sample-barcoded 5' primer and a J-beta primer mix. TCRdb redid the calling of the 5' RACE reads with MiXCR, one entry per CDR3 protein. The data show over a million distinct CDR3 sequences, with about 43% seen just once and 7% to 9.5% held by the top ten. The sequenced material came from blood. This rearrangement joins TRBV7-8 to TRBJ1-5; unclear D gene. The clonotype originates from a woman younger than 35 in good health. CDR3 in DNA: TGTGCCAGCAGCTTAGTCTCCCTTTGGGAGCCCCAGCATTTT. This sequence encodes CASSLVSLWEPQHF.